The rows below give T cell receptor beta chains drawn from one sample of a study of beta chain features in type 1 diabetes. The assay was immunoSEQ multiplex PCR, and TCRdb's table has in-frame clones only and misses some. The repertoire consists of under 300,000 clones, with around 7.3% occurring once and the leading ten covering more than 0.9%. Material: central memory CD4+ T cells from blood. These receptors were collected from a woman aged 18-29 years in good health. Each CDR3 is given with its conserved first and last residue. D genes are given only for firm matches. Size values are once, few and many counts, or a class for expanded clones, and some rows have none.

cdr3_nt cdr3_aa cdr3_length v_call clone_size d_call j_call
TGTGCCAGTAGTAAAGGGGGACGGGACACTGCGAGGACAGAGCAGTACTTC CASSKGGRDTARTEQYF 17 TRBV19 few . TRBJ2-7
TGTGCCAGCAGCTTAGGAGGGGGAGACTACGAGCAGTACTTC CASSLGGGDYEQYF 14 TRBV5-4 few . TRBJ2-7
TGTGCCAGCAGCTTCGACAGCCGGAGCAAAAACATTCAGTACTTC CASSFDSRSKNIQYF 15 TRBV7-9 . . TRBJ2-4
TGCGCCAGCAGCCAAGGCCGGGGGTCGACAGGGGGCTATGAAAAACTGTTTTTT CASSQGRGSTGGYEKLFF 18 TRBV4-3 . TRBD1 TRBJ1-4
TGCGCCAGCAGCCAGGACGACAGGGTTGGCTACACCTTC CASSQDDRVGYTF 13 TRBV5-1 . TRBD1 TRBJ1-2
TGCGCCAGCAGCCAGGCCGACAGGCGGGGCGCAGATACGCAGTATTTT CASSQADRRGADTQYF 16 TRBV7-2 few . TRBJ2-3
TGTGCCAGCAATCTTAGAAGAAACACCATATATTTT CASNLRRNTIYF 12 TRBV2 . . TRBJ1-3
TGTGCCAGCAACTTAAGGGGGAACACTGAAGCTTTCTTT CASNLRGNTEAFF 13 TRBV2 . . TRBJ1-1
TGTGCCAGCAGCTCCCGTCCCGGGACACCTCTCTCTGGAAAACTGTTTTTT CASSSRPGTPLSGKLFF 17 TRBV7-9 many . TRBJ1-4
TGCGCCAGCAGCTTTTTTCCGGGTGACACTGAAGCTTTCTTT CASSFFPGDTEAFF 14 TRBV5-1 . . TRBJ1-1
TGCAGCGTAGGACAGGGGATGAACACCGGGGAGCTGTTTTTT CSVGQGMNTGELFF 14 TRBV29-1 few TRBD1 TRBJ2-2
TGTGCCAGCAGCCAAAACAGTTTCGGGGAGCTGTTTTTT CASSQNSFGELFF 13 TRBV14 few . TRBJ2-2
TGTGCCAGCAGCCCAGGGCAAGGGGCCAACGTCCTGACTTTC CASSPGQGANVLTF 14 TRBV11-3 . . TRBJ2-6
TGCGCCAGCAGCCAAGAACAGGGGATGAACGGGGAGCTGTTTTTT CASSQEQGMNGELFF 15 TRBV4-3 . TRBD1 TRBJ2-2
TGTGCCAGCTCACCAAGTGTGGTGGGTGGAGAGACCCAGTACTTC CASSPSVVGGETQYF 15 TRBV18 . . TRBJ2-5
TGTGCCAGCAGCCCGGACTTTGGGGGCACTGAAGCTTTCTTT CASSPDFGGTEAFF 14 TRBV4-2 . . TRBJ1-1
TGTGCCAGCAGGCAGACAGGGACCAATCAGCCCCAGCATTTT CASRQTGTNQPQHF 14 TRBV6-6 . TRBD1 TRBJ1-5
TGTGCCAGCAGTTCTACGGACAGGGGATCCTACAATGAGCAGTTCTTC CASSSTDRGSYNEQFF 16 TRBV6-5 few TRBD1 TRBJ2-1
TGTGCCAGCAGCTCCCCGGGGGCACGGGCCTACGAGCAGTACTTC CASSSPGARAYEQYF 15 TRBV7-8 . . TRBJ2-7
TGCGCCAGCAGCCTCAGGGCTCAACCGAACACCGGGGAGCTGTTTTTT CASSLRAQPNTGELFF 16 TRBV4-3 many . TRBJ2-2
TGTGCCAGCAGACTAGCGGGGGGTCTGTACAATGAGCAGTTCTTC CASRLAGGLYNEQFF 15 TRBV6-5 . TRBD2 TRBJ2-1
TGTGCCAGCAGCTCGAAGCGGACCTCCTACGAGCAGTACTTC CASSSKRTSYEQYF 14 TRBV7-2 . . TRBJ2-7
TGCGCCAGCAGCCAAGTAGGGGCAGGGCAGAACACTGAAGCTTTCTTT CASSQVGAGQNTEAFF 16 TRBV4-3 many . TRBJ1-1
TGTGCCAGCAGCCCACCGGGACATGGGAGCGGCTACACCTTC CASSPPGHGSGYTF 14 TRBV7-2 . . TRBJ1-2
TGTGCCAGCAGGCGAACTCGAGGTCTAGCGGGGTCCAATGAGCAGTTCTTC CASRRTRGLAGSNEQFF 17 TRBV13 . TRBD2 TRBJ2-1
TGTGCCAGCAATGGGCGAAGAACGGGTGGAAACACCATATATTTT CASNGRRTGGNTIYF 15 TRBV6-1 . . TRBJ1-3
TGCGCCAGCAGCTTGGCCCCCGGGACAGGGGGCGCACTTGACATTCAGTACTTC CASSLAPGTGGALDIQYF 18 TRBV5-1 few TRBD1 TRBJ2-4